This TCR beta chain derives from a study of CD8 T cells in ankylosing spondylitis (TCRdb year 2017). For context, the study as a whole: The study set out to find disease-linked TCR variants by profiling T cell receptor beta repertoires in ankylosing spondylitis patients and healthy donors. The full study cohort was made up of approximately 27 ankylosing spondylitis patients and about a hundred healthy donors. Samples of peripheral blood were taken, and for ankylosing spondylitis patients, synovial fluid was collected as well.

The instrument was an Illumina HiSeq 2500. TCR beta libraries were prepared by quantitative 5'-RACE with molecular barcodes. The original pipeline was this. A new computational method, built on a probabilistic model of VDJ rearrangement, was used to identify disease-linked TCR variants. TCRdb redid the processing of the public reads, applying fastp at Q25 and MiXCR, and retained in-frame beta chains. Records with the same CDR3 protein are collapsed into one entry carrying the most frequent genes and DNA. The V and J calls were determined by TCRdb, not by the authors. This sample comprises around 390,000 distinct CDR3 sequences, approximately 20% of them detected only once. Of the sample, 16% falls within the top ten clones. CDR1 and CDR2, looked up from the germline V gene (reference sequence), are MNHEY and SMNVEV. The CDR3, cysteine through phenylalanine, is 16 amino acids long. Only CDR3 DNA remains: 48 bases, in frame from the first base. V gives up 0 bases and J gives up 0 bases, and the segment between their germline ends measures 10 bases.

The full study reports these points: A TCR beta motif of 7 or 8 highly homologous amino acid variants appeared characteristic of blood from ankylosing spondylitis patients. Some motif variants were previously reported in synovial fluid and blood of reactive arthritis patients, suggesting common disease-initiation mechanisms. The disease-linked clones had a CD8+ phenotype and were found at relatively low frequencies in peripheral blood. The disease-linked clones were reported to be significantly enriched in matched synovial fluid samples from ankylosing spondylitis patients.

Turning to this clonotype: What this receptor recognizes is not known. Base qualities were left out, and no much larger clone turns up one base away.

The rearrangement combines TRBV27 with TRBJ2-3; the D call could be TRBD1 or TRBD2, with each sharing 5 bases. This receptor was taken from a male donor with ankylosing spondylitis. The sample taken for sequencing was blood, either unsorted or a sorted T cell fraction (not recorded which). The DNA is as follows: TGTGCCAGCAGTTTATCGCCAGGGACCAGCACAGATACGCAGTATTTT. Translated, it gives CASSLSPGTSTDTQYF.